The source of this TCR beta chain is a study of chemoradiotherapy in HPV16-positive cancers. Sequencing was performed with immunoSEQ multiplex PCR; in TCRdb, only in-frame clones are kept and a portion is missing. The sample has fewer than 35,000 clones; 93% are singletons. The source was blood, collected from a patient who underwent chemoradiotherapy. The source of this sequence is a human donor with HPV-associated anogenital cancer.

CDR3: CASSLVRQGVHEQYF. As DNA, the CDR3 is TGTGCCAGCAGCTTAGTTCGACAGGGGGTCCACGAGCAGTACTTC. The chain couples TRBV7-2 to TRBJ2-7; 9 bases align to TRBD1. This CDR3 is 15 amino acids long. The germline V gene has CDR1 SGHTA and CDR2 FQGNSA. Germline trimming cut 1 base from V and 5 bases from J; bases unmatched to any gene: 6. Together with reference TRBV7-2 and TRBJ2-7, the CDR3 gives the full variable domain: GAGVSQSPSNKVTEKGKDVELRCDPISGHTALYWYRQSLGQGLEFLIYFQGNSAPDKSGLPSDRFSAERTGGSVSTLTIQRTQQEDSAVYLCASSLVRQGVHEQYFGPGTRLTVT.